These 16 T cell receptor beta chains share one sample of origin, sequenced in a study of vaccination and CD4 T cells after COVID-19 (dated by TCRdb to between 2021 and 2022). Sample treatment or condition, as interpreted from the label and publication: roughly ten-day PBMC culture with coronavirus spike peptide pools or control peptides (ViraFEST assay). For these TCRs, the target antigens are not known. Receptor libraries were prepared by PCR. The run used an Illumina iSeq 100. TCR sequencing of DNA from cultured CD4+ T cells used the Oncomine TCR Beta short-read assay at the Johns Hopkins FTIC core. TCRdb applied fastp at Q25 and MiXCR to the public reads, then kept only in-frame beta chains. Here each entry gathers all rows of one CDR3 protein and keeps the most common genes and DNA. Counted in this sample were roughly 8,000 distinct CDR3 sequences; approximately 50% of them appeared once. Almost 40% of the sample lies in the top ten.

The sequenced sample consisted of CD4+ T cells from blood, cultured in vitro. Receptors originate from a human donor who had recovered from COVID-19.

The chain is built from TRBV6-1 and TRBJ1-3; 7 nucleotides match TRBD1. CDR1 and CDR2 from the germline V gene are MNHNS and SASEGT. V dropped 6 bases and J dropped 8; count of bases not matched to a gene: 13. This CDR3 has 15 amino acids. The CDR3 loop is CASRDNRGKGDTIYF. DNA for the CDR3: TGTGCCAGCAGAGACAACAGGGGCAAAGGAGACACCATATATTTT.

The V and J genes are TRBV7-9 and TRBJ2-5; possibly TRBD1 for D (6 bases). CDR3 size: 17 residues. The germline V and J ends were trimmed by 2 bases and 2 bases, with 18 bases remaining between them. In germline, CDR1 is SEHNR, CDR2 FQNEAQ (reference sequence). CDR3 DNA: TGTGCCAGCAGCTTAATTCTAGACAGGAGCCTACAAGAGACCCAGTACTTC. Translating gives CASSLILDRSLQETQYF.

This clonotype was counted only a few times. This chain links TRBV6-1 with TRBJ1-2, with TRBD1 as a possible D gene (5 bases). This CDR3 has 13 residues. Germline V gives CDR1 MNHNS, CDR2 SASEGT. Trimming stripped 5 bases from V and 3 bases from J, with 10 bases between. The CDR3 is CASSPGPYYGYTF. CDR3 sequence (DNA): TGTGCCAGCAGTCCAGGGCCGTACTATGGCTACACCTTC.

CDR3 in DNA: TGTGCCAGCAGTGCCCCTTCCCCCTTAGAGACCCAGTACTTC. Translated: CASSAPSPLETQYF. The chain joins TRBV6-1 to TRBJ2-5; D not certain. Trimming stripped 4 bases from V and 4 bases from J, with 13 bases between. Germline CDR1 reads MNHNS; CDR2 reads SASEGT. CDR3 length: 14 residues.

The gene calls are TRBV11-3 and TRBJ2-5, with TRBD1 as a possible D gene (6 bases). The length of the CDR3 is 14 residues. Per germline, CDR1 SGHNT and CDR2 YENEEA. Trimming cost V 4 bases and J 7 bases, with 16 bases left between them. CDR3 DNA sequence: TGTGCCAGCAGCTCCCTTACAGGGCGCCGGACCCAGTACTTC. This codes for CASSSLTGRRTQYF.

CDR3 nucleotides: TGTGCCAGCAGCTTAGGTGTCGGAACACCTTATTTCTCTGGGGCCAACGTCCTGACTTTC. This codes for CASSLGVGTPYFSGANVLTF. The gene calls are TRBV7-9 and TRBJ2-6; unclear D gene. The CDR3 has 20 amino acids. Trimming removed 1 base from V and 0 bases from J, with 19 bases in between. Germline loops: CDR1 SEHNR, CDR2 FQNEAQ (reference sequence).

This chain links TRBV2 with TRBJ1-2; no clear D. The germline V gene has CDR1 SNHLY and CDR2 FYNNEI. This CDR3 contains 19 residues. Trimming pared 2 bases from V and 2 bases from J, leaving 24 bases between. CDR3 amino acids: CASSELGLDGRGRNYGYTF. Written as DNA, the CDR3 is TGTGCCAGCAGTGAATTAGGTCTGGATGGAAGAGGCAGAAACTATGGCTACACCTTC.

The V gene is TRBV20-1, the J gene TRBJ1-1; tentative D call: TRBD1 (5 bases). V lost 2 bases and J lost 0, with 13 bases in between. Germline V gene lookup returns CDR1 DFQATT and CDR2 SNEGSKA (reference sequence). This CDR3 region has 15 residues. CDR3 residues: CSARPPWGMNTEAFF. The CDR3 region has the DNA TGCAGTGCTAGACCTCCCTGGGGCATGAACACTGAAGCTTTCTTT.

V usage is TRBV7-2 and J usage is TRBJ2-7; a possible D gene is TRBD1 (5 bases). Germline CDR1 and CDR2: SGHTA and FQGNSA. The CDR3 extends over 12 amino acids. The V end lost 3 bases, the J end lost 9 bases, and 12 bases lay between the germline ends. The CDR3 here is CASSFALGVQYF. The CDR3 bases are TGTGCCAGCAGCTTCGCCCTAGGGGTGCAGTACTTC.

V usage is TRBV20-1 and J usage is TRBJ2-5; 13 bases line up with TRBD2. Germline assignment: CDR1 DFQATT and CDR2 SNEGSKA (reference sequence). The ends lost 1 base at V and 3 bases at J; junction bases unmatched: 2. This CDR3 has 15 amino acids. The CDR3, as DNA: TGCAGTGCTAGAGCGACTAGCGGGGGGAAAGAGACCCAGTACTTC. This translates into CSARATSGGKETQYF.

A few counts support this clonotype. This chain connects TRBV7-2 to TRBJ1-2; D is unclear. Germline V gene lookup returns CDR1 SGHTA and CDR2 FQGNSA. The V and J ends lost 1 base and 8 bases respectively, with 23 bases between them. The CDR3 runs 17 residues. DNA of the CDR3: TGTGCCAGCAGCTTAGAGCGGGAACGTCCCCGCTCTGGGGGCTACACCTTC. Protein sequence: CASSLERERPRSGGYTF. Variable domain in full (rest from reference TRBV7-2 and TRBJ1-2): GAGVSQSPSNKVTEKGKDVELRCDPISGHTALYWYRQSLGQGLEFLIYFQGNSAPDKSGLPSDRFSAERTGGSVSTLTIQRTQQEDSAVYLCASSLERERPRSGGYTFGSGTRLTVV.

V and J are TRBV7-2 and TRBJ1-6; tentatively, D is TRBD1 (5 bases). The V end was cut by 4 bases, the J end by 10 bases, with 17 bases between. The CDR3 extends over 15 amino acids. Per the germline V gene, CDR1 is SGHTA and CDR2 is FQGNSA. CDR3 sequence: CASSSQSRVESPLHF. The DNA for the CDR3 is TGTGCCAGCAGCTCTCAATCCAGGGTAGAGTCACCCCTCCACTTT.

The genes are TRBV6-1 and TRBJ2-4; tentative D call: TRBD1 (5 bases). The CDR3 extends over 14 amino acids. V shed 7 bases and J shed 9 bases, with 19 bases lying between them. Germline assignment: CDR1 MNHNS and CDR2 SASEGT. The CDR3 DNA reads as TGTGCCAGCATCAACCCCCGGCAAAGGGGCATTCAGTACTTC. Its translation: CASINPRQRGIQYF.

The rearrangement links TRBV10-3 to TRBJ1-6; D is possibly TRBD1 (5 bases). V lost 0 bases and J lost 13, with 7 bases in between. This CDR3 region has 12 residues. Germline V gene lookup returns CDR1 ENHRY and CDR2 SYGVKD. The CDR3 loop reads CAISESGDPLHF. CDR3 DNA sequence: TGTGCCATCAGTGAGTCGGGGGATCCCCTCCACTTT.

The chain has TRBV20-1 and TRBJ2-1; D gene uncertain. The CDR3 contains 12 residues. Looked up from germline, CDR1 is DFQATT and CDR2 is SNEGSKA (reference sequence). V gave up 0 bases and J gave up 9 bases, with 9 bases separating them. CDR3 in DNA: TGCAGTGCTAGAGATCAGCTCGCTGAGCAGTTCTTC. Encoded protein: CSARDQLAEQFF.

The V call is TRBV20-1, the J call TRBJ2-1; 8 positions match TRBD1. Unmatched junction bases numbered 4, after V lost 6 bases and J lost 6 bases. This CDR3 region has 12 residues. CDR1 is DFQATT and CDR2 is SNEGSKA in the germline V gene (reference sequence). DNA for the CDR3: TGCAGTGCGAGGACAGGGTCCAATGAGCAGTTCTTC. It encodes CSARTGSNEQFF.